The 8 T cell receptor beta chains in this list originate from one sample, sequenced in a study of blood T cell repertoires in COVID-19. Assay: immunoSEQ multiplex PCR; the TCRdb copy retains only in-frame clones and omits some. The repertoire includes about 150,000 clones, approximately 83% of them detected once, and 7% to 10% sits in the top ten. Sequences were obtained from PBMCs or T cells enriched from blood (not recorded which). The receptor set was obtained from a man between 45 and 60 years old who had recovered from COVID-19.

The rearrangement joins TRBV25-1 to TRBJ1-5, with D possibly matching TRBD1 (5 bases). The germline V and J ends were trimmed by 3 bases and 7 bases, with 13 bases remaining between them. CDR1 MGHDK and CDR2 SYGVNS come from the germline V gene. This CDR3 contains 14 residues. The CDR3 here is CASSEIGGGQPQHF. The CDR3 nucleotides are TGTGCCAGCAGTGAGATCGGGGGTGGGCAGCCCCAGCATTTT.

In its sample, this clone was seen once. The CDR3 DNA sequence: TGTGCCAGCAGCGTTTCCCTAGCGGGGGTTGAGACCCAGTACTTC. It yields the protein CASSVSLAGVETQYF. The chain uses TRBV9 and TRBJ2-5, with 10 bases matching TRBD2. V was pared by 2 bases and J by 5 bases, with 6 bases of the junction left unmatched. The CDR3 consists of 15 residues. Germline-derived CDR1 and CDR2 are SGDLS and YYNGEE.

The V gene is TRBV6-6, the J gene TRBJ2-7; D is unclear. The CDR3 sequence is 15 residues long. Germline values: CDR1 MNHNY, CDR2 SVGAGI (reference sequence). V lost 4 bases to trimming and J lost 0 bases, with 13 bases between them. The CDR3: CASSSPPRSSYEQYF. The CDR3 DNA reads as TGTGCCAGCAGTTCCCCGCCGAGGAGCTCCTACGAGCAGTACTTC.

V and J are TRBV5-1 and TRBJ2-1; TRBD2 aligns across 8 bases. Germline V gene data show CDR1 as SGHRS and CDR2 as YFSETQ. The trim removed 0 bases at V and 4 bases at J, leaving 9 bases unmatched. The CDR3 is 17 residues long. The CDR3 nucleotides read TGCGCCAGCAGCTTGGGAAGCGGGGGAGAGACGTACAATGAGCAGTTCTTC. Translation gives CASSLGSGGETYNEQFF.

This clone was counted between two and nine times. The chain carries TRBV19 and TRBJ1-6, with D tentatively TRBD1 (5 bases). Germline CDR1 reads LNHDA; CDR2 reads SQIVND (reference sequence). The CDR3 length is 16 residues. The germline V and J ends were trimmed by 7 bases and 6 bases, with 19 bases remaining between them. CDR3 loop: CASTSSGLSTNSPLHF. The CDR3 DNA sequence: TGTGCCAGTACCTCTTCAGGGTTGTCCACTAATTCACCCCTCCACTTT. Complete variable domain (other parts from reference TRBV19 and TRBJ1-6): DGGITQSPKYLFRKEGQNVTLSCEQNLNHDAMYWYRQDPGQGLRLIYYSQIVNDFQKGDIAEGYSVSREKKESFPLTVTSAQKNPTAFYLCASTSSGLSTNSPLHFGNGTRLTVT.

This clone came up once. CDR3 amino acids: CASSLTRGTEAFF. The CDR3 bases are TGTGCCAGCAGTTTAACCAGGGGAACTGAAGCTTTCTTT. The V call is TRBV7-6, the J call TRBJ1-1; D perhaps matches TRBD1 (6 bases). Germline values: CDR1 SGHVS, CDR2 FNYEAQ. V lost 6 bases to trimming and J lost 5 bases, with 13 bases between them. The CDR3 spans 13 residues.

V and J are TRBV6-5 and TRBJ1-3; D call uncertain. Germline loops: CDR1 MNHEY, CDR2 SVGAGI. Trimming took off 9 bases at V and 8 bases at J, with 14 bases between the two ends. CDR3 length: 12 amino acids. The CDR3 coding sequence is TGTGCCAGTGCCAGCGCCGGAGACACCATATATTTT. Translation: CASASAGDTIYF.

V is TRBV4-3 and J is TRBJ2-7; a possible D gene is TRBD2 (5 bases). CDR1 is LGHNA, CDR2 YSLEER, per germline. CDR3 length equals 13 residues. V lost 0 bases and J 3 bases, leaving 6 bases between the germline ends. CDR3: CASSQDRGYEQYF. The CDR3 coding sequence is TGCGCCAGCAGCCAAGATCGGGGCTACGAGCAGTACTTC.